This T cell receptor beta chain was identified in a study of blood T cell repertoires in COVID-19. As for the study in general: Acute-phase and convalescent COVID-19 samples originated in the United States, Italy and Spain. PBMCs, B-cell-depleted T cells, or T cells were the source of the cDNA or gDNA that made up the material.

The CDR3 has 15 residues. With 7 bases removed from V and 1 base from J, the gap between germline ends came to 15 bases. Germline V lookup: CDR1 SGHRS, CDR2 YFSETQ. In the original workflow: Reference gene primers were amplified, and this amplification served to estimate nucleated cell counts. Only in-frame clones appear in the TCRdb table, and some are missing; sequencing was by immunoSEQ multiplex PCR. For V, J and clone size, that table is used; D and trimming come from the DNA. The table has 50,000 or so clones, over 75% seen once; the top ten hold around 6.5%. This chain joins TRBV5-1 and TRBJ2-1; no clear D. The clonotype comes from a man aged 50 to 59 with active COVID-19. The sequenced material came from peripheral blood. CDR3 coding DNA: TGCGCCAGCCGTACCGGGTATAATTCCTACAATGAGCAGTTCTTC. It yields the protein CASRTGYNSYNEQFF. The full variable domain, with the rest looked up from reference TRBV5-1 and TRBJ2-1, is KAGVTQTPRYLIKTRGQQVTLSCSPISGHRSVSWYQQTPGQGLQFLFEYFSETQRNKGNFPGRFSGRQFSNSRSEMNVSTLELGDSALYLCASRTGYNSYNEQFFGPGTRLTVL.